This TCR beta chain was captured by sequencing in a study of cytomegalovirus exposure and HLA in healthy donors. Overall study results and limits: Being productive about 90% or about 30% of the time was typical of most TCR beta V segments in an earlier analysis. Presence/absence analyses treated sequencing depth as roughly uniform across donors.

CDR1 MNHEY and CDR2 SMNVEV come from the germline V gene (reference sequence). The CDR3 is made up of 18 amino acids. J lost 0 bases, V lost 0 bases, and 6 bases had no gene match. Remarks on this clone: The antigen remains undetermined.

The PCR contained 60 Vbeta and 13 Jbeta primers. Some clones are missing from TCRdb's copy, which holds only in-frame ones; the method was immunoSEQ multiplex PCR. This table holds 150,000 or so clones, around 77% found once. The origin of this receptor is a man aged 40-49 years in good health and CMV-seronegative. The genes are TRBV27 and TRBJ2-7; 12 nucleotides align to TRBD1. The specimen sequenced was PBMCs. CDR3 amino acids: CASSLSGQGAWGSYEQYF. CDR3 in DNA: TGTGCCAGCAGTTTATCGGGACAGGGGGCGTGGGGCTCCTACGAGCAGTACTTC.